Below are 17 T cell receptor beta chains sequenced from a single sample in a study of T-cell memory formation after mild COVID-19. A single record per CDR3 protein comes from TCRdb applying MiXCR to the 5' RACE reads. The sample yields roughly 560,000 distinct CDR3 sequences, about a fifth seen once. What was sequenced was PBMCs or a T cell subset sorted from them (not recorded which). These receptors were collected from an adult woman who had mild COVID-19 (a few samples of this study predate the infection). Cell type and time point are not known.

Ten or more counts support this clonotype. The V and J genes are TRBV11-2 and TRBJ2-7, with TRBD1 identical over 11 bases. The CDR3 spans 14 residues. The ends lost 5 bases at V and 5 bases at J; junction bases unmatched: 5. Germline CDR1 and CDR2: SGHAT and FQNNGV. This chain's CDR3 is CASSRDRGRDEQYF. The CDR3 DNA is TGTGCCAGCAGCCGGGACAGGGGGAGGGACGAGCAGTACTTC.

With respect to this clonotype: A junction boundary mismatches the germline segment, possibly from a read error. V usage is TRBV19 and J usage is TRBJ2-1, with TRBD2 identical over 8 bases. CDR3 length equals 16 residues. Germline loops: CDR1 LNHDA, CDR2 SQIVND (reference sequence). The CDR3 DNA follows: TGTGCCAGTAGTATAGCGGGAGGGGTCTTTTACACTGAGCAGTTCTTC. It is translated as CASSIAGGVFYTEQFF.

V is TRBV5-1 and J is TRBJ2-3, with D unresolved. Germline-derived CDR1 and CDR2 are SGHRS and YFSETQ. V lost 1 base and J 0 bases, leaving 12 bases between the germline ends. This CDR3 region has 16 residues. The CDR3 loop reads CASSLSRSPSTDTQYF. The CDR3 coding sequence is TGCGCCAGCAGCTTGTCGCGGAGCCCTAGCACAGATACGCAGTATTTT.

The chain recombines TRBV6-1 with TRBJ1-4, with 7 nucleotides matching TRBD1. The CDR3 runs to 15 residues. Germline assignment: CDR1 MNHNS and CDR2 SASEGT. V was clipped by 6 bases and J by 5 bases; unmatched bases: 9. CDR3 sequence: CASRAAGTVNEKLFF. CDR3 nucleotide sequence: TGTGCCAGCAGGGCCGCCGGGACAGTAAATGAAAAACTGTTTTTT.

This chain links TRBV4-2 with TRBJ2-1, with TRBD2 matching over 10 bases. The V and J ends lost 0 bases and 0 bases, in that order; junction bases with no gene match: 8. The germline CDR1 and CDR2 sequences are LGHNA and YNFKEQ. CDR3 size: 19 residues. CDR3 region: CASSQDTSGVSSSYNEQFF. CDR3 nucleotides: TGTGCCAGCAGCCAAGATACTAGCGGGGTTTCTAGCTCCTACAATGAGCAGTTCTTC.

The V call is TRBV7-2, the J call TRBJ2-2; the D call may be TRBD1 or TRBD2 (5 bases each). The V and J ends lost 4 bases and 2 bases respectively, with 5 bases between them. CDR1 is SGHTA, CDR2 FQGNSA, per germline. The CDR3 spans 13 residues. The CDR3 loop is CASSWDNTGELFF. In nucleotides, the CDR3 is TGTGCCAGCAGCTGGGACAACACCGGGGAGCTGTTTTTT.

In this sample, this clonotype turned up a few times. The V call is TRBV7-3, the J call TRBJ2-1; possibly TRBD2 for D (6 bases). The germline V gene encodes CDR1 SGHTA and CDR2 FQGTGA. V lost 1 base and J 2 bases, leaving 9 bases between the germline ends. CDR3 length equals 15 residues. CDR3 region: CASSLMASAYNEQFF. Written as DNA, the CDR3 is TGTGCCAGCAGCTTAATGGCTAGCGCCTACAATGAGCAGTTCTTC.

This clonotype was counted between two and nine times. The chain recombines TRBV7-9 with TRBJ2-1, with D maybe TRBD2 (5 bases). V lost 1 base to trimming and J lost 8 bases, with 18 bases between them. The CDR3 spans 16 residues. From germline, CDR1 is SEHNR and CDR2 FQNEAQ (reference sequence). The CDR3 nucleotides are TGTGCCAGCAGCTTAGGTAACAGAGAGGGTTGGGATGAGCAGTTCTTC. Protein: CASSLGNREGWDEQFF.

The rearrangement uses TRBV21-1 and TRBJ2-7; TRBD2, the table's D call, was not compared with the DNA. TRBV21-1 is a known pseudogene. CDR3 size: 17 residues. The CDR3, as DNA: TGTGCCAGCAGCAAAAGGACGCAGGGACGGGCCCCCTACGAGCAGTACTTC. Its protein product is CASSKRTQGRAPYEQYF.

The V and J genes are TRBV3-1 and TRBJ2-1; 10 bases agree with TRBD2. The CDR3 is 18 residues long. Germline lookup yields CDR1 LGHDT and CDR2 YNNKEL (reference sequence). J was trimmed by 5 bases and V by 0 bases; bases with no gene match: 10. The CDR3 loop is CASSQDPPGLAWDNEQFF. For the CDR3, the DNA is TGTGCCAGCAGCCAAGACCCCCCGGGACTAGCGTGGGACAATGAGCAGTTCTTC.

This clonotype turned up a few times. The rearrangement uses TRBV5-1 and TRBJ1-1, with 7 nucleotides matching TRBD1. The V segment lost 4 bases and the J segment 3 bases; nucleotides outside the gene matches: 6. In germline, CDR1 is SGHRS, CDR2 YFSETQ. This CDR3 spans 14 amino acids. CDR3 sequence: CASSNRDRDTEAFF. CDR3 DNA sequence: TGCGCCAGCAGCAACCGGGACAGAGACACTGAAGCTTTCTTT.

This sequence joins TRBV7-3 and TRBJ2-3, with 10 nucleotides matching TRBD1. CDR1 is SGHTA, CDR2 FQGTGA, per germline. The CDR3 sequence is 19 residues long. With 6 bases clipped from V and 3 bases from J, the junction kept 18 bases outside the gene matches. The CDR3 protein is CASSPTGTGVGRTTDTQYF. The CDR3 bases are TGTGCCAGCAGTCCCACCGGGACAGGGGTGGGCAGAACGACAGATACGCAGTATTTT.

This clonotype occurred many times. The V and J genes are TRBV12-3 or TRBV12-4 and TRBJ2-3; D is perhaps TRBD2 (6 bases). The germline V and J ends were trimmed by 5 bases and 5 bases, with 14 bases remaining between them. The CDR3 runs to 14 residues. The CDR3 DNA reads TGTGCCAGCAGTCTGGGGGGTTCAGTAGATACGCAGTATTTT. This gives the protein CASSLGGSVDTQYF.

V gene TRBV6-5 combines with J gene TRBJ2-7; D may be TRBD2 (5 bases). The CDR3 is 15 amino acids. Per the germline V gene, CDR1 is MNHEY and CDR2 is SVGAGI. Trimming removed 3 bases from V and 4 bases from J, with 16 bases in between. In DNA form, the CDR3 reads TGTGCCAGCAGTTATAGTGGGAGTAAAGTATACGAGCAGTACTTC. It encodes CASSYSGSKVYEQYF.

The sample holds many counts of this clonotype. The rearrangement links TRBV12-3 or TRBV12-4 to TRBJ1-2, with D possibly being TRBD1 (5 bases). CDR3 length: 13 residues. Trimming took off 6 bases at V and 4 bases at J, with 12 bases between the two ends. CDR3 sequence reads: CASSPQGGYGYTF. DNA of the CDR3: TGTGCCAGCAGCCCGCAGGGAGGCTATGGCTACACCTTC.

The chain is built from TRBV7-3 and TRBJ2-7; 10 positions match TRBD1. This CDR3 spans 13 amino acids. Germline CDR1 reads SGHTA; CDR2 reads FQGTGA. The V gene end was trimmed by 5 bases and the J gene end by 8 bases; junction bases not matched to a gene: 6. The CDR3 DNA follows: TGTGCCAGCAGCGCCGGGACAGGGGAGAAGCAGTACTTC. This codes for CASSAGTGEKQYF.

The chain employs TRBV12-3 or TRBV12-4 and TRBJ2-3, with 8 bases identical to TRBD2. Trimming at V came to 6 bases and at J to 6 bases, leaving 8 bases not matched to a gene. There are 14 residues in the CDR3. This CDR3 reads CASSLDGRADTQYF. CDR3 in DNA: TGTGCCAGCAGCCTGGACGGGAGGGCGGATACGCAGTATTTT.